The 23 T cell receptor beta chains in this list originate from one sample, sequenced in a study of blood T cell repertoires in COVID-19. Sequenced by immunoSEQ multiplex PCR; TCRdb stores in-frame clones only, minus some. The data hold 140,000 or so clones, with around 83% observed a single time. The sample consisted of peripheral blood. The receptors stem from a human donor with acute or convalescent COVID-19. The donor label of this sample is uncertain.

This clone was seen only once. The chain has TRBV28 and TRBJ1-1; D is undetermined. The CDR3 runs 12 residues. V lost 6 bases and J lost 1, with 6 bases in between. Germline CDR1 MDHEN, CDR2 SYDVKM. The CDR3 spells CASSPRNTEAFF. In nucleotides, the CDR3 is TGTGCCAGCAGCCCGAGGAACACTGAAGCTTTCTTT.

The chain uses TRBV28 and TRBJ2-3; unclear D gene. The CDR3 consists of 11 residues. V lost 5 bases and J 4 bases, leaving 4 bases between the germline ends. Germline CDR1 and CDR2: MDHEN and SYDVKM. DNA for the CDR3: TGTGCCAGCAGTCCGTCAGATACGCAGTATTTT. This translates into CASSPSDTQYF.

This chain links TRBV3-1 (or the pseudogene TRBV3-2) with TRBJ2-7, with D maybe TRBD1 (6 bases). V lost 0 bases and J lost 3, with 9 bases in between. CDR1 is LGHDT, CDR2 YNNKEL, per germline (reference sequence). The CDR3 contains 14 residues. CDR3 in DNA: TGTGCCAGCAGCCAAGACCGGGACAACTACGAGCAGTACGTC. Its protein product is CASSQDRDNYEQYV.

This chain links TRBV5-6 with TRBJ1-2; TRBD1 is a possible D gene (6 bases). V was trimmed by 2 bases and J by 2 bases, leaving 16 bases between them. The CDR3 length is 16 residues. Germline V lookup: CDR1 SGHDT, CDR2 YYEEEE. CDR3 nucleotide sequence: TGTGCCAGCAGCTTTTATAGTCAGGGGATAAACTATGGCTACACCTTC. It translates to CASSFYSQGINYGYTF.

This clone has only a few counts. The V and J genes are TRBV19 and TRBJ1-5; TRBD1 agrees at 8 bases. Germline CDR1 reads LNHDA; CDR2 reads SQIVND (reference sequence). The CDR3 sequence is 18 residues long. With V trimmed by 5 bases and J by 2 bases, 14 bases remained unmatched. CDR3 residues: CASSPRTGRGEGNQPQHF. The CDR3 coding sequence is TGTGCCAGTAGTCCTCGGACAGGGAGAGGAGAGGGCAATCAGCCCCAGCATTTT.

CDR3 residues: CASRRTGNQPQHF. The CDR3 DNA is TGTGCCAGCCGGAGAACAGGTAATCAGCCCCAGCATTTT. The genes are TRBV6-5 and TRBJ1-5, with D tentatively TRBD1 (5 bases). The germline V and J ends were trimmed by 8 bases and 4 bases, with 12 bases remaining between them. CDR1 MNHEY and CDR2 SVGAGI come from the germline V gene. This CDR3 has 13 amino acids.

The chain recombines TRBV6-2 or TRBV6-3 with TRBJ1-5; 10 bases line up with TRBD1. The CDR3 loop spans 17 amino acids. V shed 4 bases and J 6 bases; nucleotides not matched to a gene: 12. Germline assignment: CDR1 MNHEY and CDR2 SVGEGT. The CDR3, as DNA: TGTGCCAGCAGTTTACCCGGGACAGGGGTCCTGGGTCAGCCCCAGCATTTT. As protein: CASSLPGTGVLGQPQHF.

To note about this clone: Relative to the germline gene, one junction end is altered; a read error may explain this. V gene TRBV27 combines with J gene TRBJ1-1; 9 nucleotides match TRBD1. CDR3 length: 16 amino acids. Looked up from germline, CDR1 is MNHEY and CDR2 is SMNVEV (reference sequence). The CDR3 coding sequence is TGTGCCAACAGTCAGAACAGGGGGCGTTGGGACACTGAAGCTTTCTTT. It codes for CANSQNRGRWDTEAFF.

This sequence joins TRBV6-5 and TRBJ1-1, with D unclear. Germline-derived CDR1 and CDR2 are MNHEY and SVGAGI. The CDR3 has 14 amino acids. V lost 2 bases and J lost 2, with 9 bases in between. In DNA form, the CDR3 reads TGTGCCAGCAGTTACGGTCGGGTTAACACTGAAGCTTTCTTT. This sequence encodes CASSYGRVNTEAFF.

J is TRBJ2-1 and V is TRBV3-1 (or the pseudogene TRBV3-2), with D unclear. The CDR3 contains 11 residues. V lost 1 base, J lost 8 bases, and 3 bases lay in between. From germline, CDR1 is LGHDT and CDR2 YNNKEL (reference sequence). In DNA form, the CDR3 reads TGTGCCAGCAGCCAAGCGTATGAGCAGTTCTTC. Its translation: CASSQAYEQFF.

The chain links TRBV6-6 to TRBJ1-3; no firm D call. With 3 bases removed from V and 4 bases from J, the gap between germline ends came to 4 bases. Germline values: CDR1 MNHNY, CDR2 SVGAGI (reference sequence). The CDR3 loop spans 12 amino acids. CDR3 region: CASSYGGNTIYF. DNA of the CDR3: TGTGCCAGCAGTTATGGCGGAAACACCATATATTTT.

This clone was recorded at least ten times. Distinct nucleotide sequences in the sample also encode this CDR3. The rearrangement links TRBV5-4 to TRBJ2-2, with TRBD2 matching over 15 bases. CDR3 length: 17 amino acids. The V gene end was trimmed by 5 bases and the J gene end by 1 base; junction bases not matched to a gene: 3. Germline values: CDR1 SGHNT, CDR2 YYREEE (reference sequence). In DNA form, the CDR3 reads TGTGCCAGCAGGGCGGGACTAGCGGGGGGGAACACCGGGGAGCTGTTTTTT. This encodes CASRAGLAGGNTGELFF.

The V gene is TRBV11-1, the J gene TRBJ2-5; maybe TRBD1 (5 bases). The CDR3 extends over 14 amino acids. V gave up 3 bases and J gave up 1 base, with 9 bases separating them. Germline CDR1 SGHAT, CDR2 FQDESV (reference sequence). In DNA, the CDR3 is TGTGCCAGCAGCTTTGGGGCAGGCCAAGAGACCCAGTACTTC. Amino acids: CASSFGAGQETQYF.

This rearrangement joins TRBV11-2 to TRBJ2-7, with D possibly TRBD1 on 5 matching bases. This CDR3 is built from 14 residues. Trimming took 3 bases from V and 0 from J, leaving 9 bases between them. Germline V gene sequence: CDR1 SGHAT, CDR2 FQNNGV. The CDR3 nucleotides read TGTGCCAGCAGCTTGCGACAGACCTCCTACGAGCAGTACGTC. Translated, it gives CASSLRQTSYEQYV.

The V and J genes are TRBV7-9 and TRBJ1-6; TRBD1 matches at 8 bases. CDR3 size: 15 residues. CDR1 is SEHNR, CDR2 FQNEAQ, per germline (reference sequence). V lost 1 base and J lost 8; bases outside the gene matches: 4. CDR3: CASSLGVDRDSPLHF. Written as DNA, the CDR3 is TGTGCCAGCAGCTTAGGGGTGGACAGGGATTCACCCCTCCACTTT. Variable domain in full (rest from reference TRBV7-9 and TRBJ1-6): DTGVSQNPRHKITKRGQNVTFRCDPISEHNRLYWYRQTLGQGPEFLTYFQNEAQLEKSRLLSDRFSAERPKGSFSTLEIQRTEQGDSAMYLCASSLGVDRDSPLHFGNGTRLTVT.

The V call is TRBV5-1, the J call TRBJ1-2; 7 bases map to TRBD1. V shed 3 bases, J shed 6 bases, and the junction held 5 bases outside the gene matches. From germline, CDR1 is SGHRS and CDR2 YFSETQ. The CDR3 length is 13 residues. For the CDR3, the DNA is TGCGCCAGCAGCTCGGGACAGCAGCATGGCTACACCTTC. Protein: CASSSGQQHGYTF. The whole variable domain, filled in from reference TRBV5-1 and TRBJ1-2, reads KAGVTQTPRYLIKTRGQQVTLSCSPISGHRSVSWYQQTPGQGLQFLFEYFSETQRNKGNFPGRFSGRQFSNSRSEMNVSTLELGDSALYLCASSSGQQHGYTFGSGTRLTVV.

CDR3 coding DNA: TGTGCCAGCAGTTTTTATCAGGGGTACGGCTACACCTTC. This gives the protein CASSFYQGYGYTF. The chain recombines TRBV27 with TRBJ1-2, with D perhaps TRBD1 (6 bases). Trimming cost V 3 bases and J 8 bases, with 13 bases left between them. The germline gives CDR1 MNHEY, CDR2 SMNVEV (reference sequence). The CDR3 is 13 residues long.

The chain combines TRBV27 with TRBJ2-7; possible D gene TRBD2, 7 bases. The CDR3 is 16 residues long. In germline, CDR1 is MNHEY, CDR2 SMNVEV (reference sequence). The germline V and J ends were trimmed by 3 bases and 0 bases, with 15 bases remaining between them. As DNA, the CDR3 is TGTGCCAGCAGTTTGGGGGGGCAGGGGACCTCCTACGAGCAGTACTTC. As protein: CASSLGGQGTSYEQYF.

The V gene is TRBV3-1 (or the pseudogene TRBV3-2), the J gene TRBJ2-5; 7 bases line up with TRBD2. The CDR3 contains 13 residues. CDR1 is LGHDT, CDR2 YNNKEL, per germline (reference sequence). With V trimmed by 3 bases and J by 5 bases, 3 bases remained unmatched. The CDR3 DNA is TGTGCCAGCAGCCAGGGGGGAGGGGAGACCCAGTACTTC. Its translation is CASSQGGGETQYF.

The CDR3 region has the DNA TGTGCCAGTAGTATTGTAGCGGGGAGGATAAATGAGCAGTTCTTC. Amino acids: CASSIVAGRINEQFF. V and J are TRBV19 and TRBJ2-1, with TRBD2 identical over 8 bases. The J segment lost 7 bases and the V segment lost 3 bases, leaving 8 bases of the junction unmatched. Germline CDR1 LNHDA, CDR2 SQIVND (reference sequence). This CDR3 spans 15 amino acids.

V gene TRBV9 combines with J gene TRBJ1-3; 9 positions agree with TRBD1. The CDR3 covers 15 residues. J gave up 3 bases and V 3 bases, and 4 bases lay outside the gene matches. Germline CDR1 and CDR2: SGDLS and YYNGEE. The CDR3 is CASSARDRDGNTIYF. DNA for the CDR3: TGTGCCAGCAGCGCCCGGGACAGGGATGGAAACACCATATATTTT.

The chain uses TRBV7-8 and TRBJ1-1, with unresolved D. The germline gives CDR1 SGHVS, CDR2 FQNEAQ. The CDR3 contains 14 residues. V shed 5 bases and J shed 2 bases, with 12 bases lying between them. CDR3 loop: CASSQPGRNTEAFF. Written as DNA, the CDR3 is TGTGCCAGCAGCCAGCCCGGGAGAAACACTGAAGCTTTCTTT.

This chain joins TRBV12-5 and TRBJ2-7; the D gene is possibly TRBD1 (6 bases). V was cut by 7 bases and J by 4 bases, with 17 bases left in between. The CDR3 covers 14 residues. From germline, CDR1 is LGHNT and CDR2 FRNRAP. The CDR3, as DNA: TGTGCTAGTGCCCCCAGGGGAAGGGAGTACGAGCAGTACTTC. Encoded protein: CASAPRGREYEQYF.